The sample holds a few counts of the clone carrying this TCR beta chain. Its target is unknown. A much larger clone is a single base away; this may be a read error. The V and J ends lost 7 bases and 7 bases, in that order; junction bases with no gene match: 16. The CDR3 extends over 16 amino acids. The data derive from a study of blood T cells in healthy people across ages. General observations from the study: Not knowing donor CMV status may have confounded expanded clonotype changes.

For the second PCR, which ran for roughly 7 to 11 cycles, a sample-barcoded 5' primer and a J-beta primer mix were used. Each CDR3 protein is one row after TCRdb ran MiXCR on the 5' RACE reads. The sample holds fewer than 1 million distinct CDR3 sequences, under 55% seen once. Sequenced sample: blood. The origin of this receptor is a man in his 60s in good health. This sequence joins TRBV12-3 or TRBV12-4 and TRBJ2-7; TRBD2 matches at 10 bases. The CDR3 nucleotides are TGTGCCAGCAACCCTGGGGGACTAGCGCTTTTGGGGGAGCAGTACTTC. This sequence encodes CASNPGGLALLGEQYF.